What follows are 25 T cell receptor beta chains derived from one specimen sequenced in a study of T cells in localized non-small cell lung cancer. Profiled with immunoSEQ multiplex PCR; TCRdb holds only in-frame clones, not every one. This table holds about 54,000 clones, around 81% found once. Material: peripheral blood, obtained before any cancer treatment. These receptors originate from a female donor aged 60 or older with stage II squamous cell lung carcinoma.

This chain connects TRBV4-3 to TRBJ1-6, with D perhaps matching TRBD1 (6 bases). V lost 0 bases to trimming and J lost 6 bases, with 9 bases between them. CDR1 LGHNA and CDR2 YSLEER come from the germline V gene. The CDR3 is made up of 15 amino acids. CDR3 protein: CASSQEPGVNSPLHF. In DNA form, the CDR3 reads TGCGCCAGCAGCCAAGAGCCAGGGGTTAATTCACCCCTCCACTTT.

The chain joins TRBV29-1 to TRBJ2-3, with no clear D. Between the trimmed V and J ends, which lost 1 base and 6 bases, there was a span of 5 bases. Germline loops: CDR1 SQVTM, CDR2 ANQGSEA. The CDR3 sequence is 11 residues long. The CDR3 nucleotides read TGCAGCGTTGAAGGCTACGATACGCAGTATTTT. It yields the protein CSVEGYDTQYF.

V usage is TRBV6-4 and J usage is TRBJ2-2; 7 bases align to TRBD2. V trimming: 2 bases; J trimming: 6 bases; junction bases outside the gene matches: 0. CDR3 length: 13 residues. Germline V gives CDR1 MRHNA, CDR2 SNTAGT. CDR3 nucleotides: TGTGCCAGCAGTGACGGGGGGGCCGGGGAGCTGTTTTTT. It translates to CASSDGGAGELFF.

This rearrangement joins TRBV30 to TRBJ1-5; no clear D gene. Per germline, CDR1 GTSNPN and CDR2 SVGIG (reference sequence). The CDR3 totals 14 residues. V was trimmed by 1 base and J by 4 bases, leaving 11 bases between them. The CDR3 spells CAWSGNRINQPQHF. The CDR3 nucleotides are TGTGCCTGGAGTGGGAACCGGATTAATCAGCCCCAGCATTTT.

This chain joins TRBV5-6 and TRBJ2-3; D gene ambiguous. Germline CDR1 SGHDT, CDR2 YYEEEE. Trimming removed 0 bases at V and 1 base at J, with 6 bases between. The CDR3 has 14 residues. For the CDR3, the DNA is TGTGCCAGCAGCTTGGGGTTGGGCACAGATACGCAGTATTTT. Encoded protein: CASSLGLGTDTQYF.

The rearrangement uses TRBV5-5 and TRBJ2-7; D remains unclear. The CDR3 covers 14 residues. Trimming left V 3 bases short and J 3 bases short, with 13 bases between. CDR1 and CDR2 from the germline V gene are SGHKS and YYEKEE (reference sequence). CDR3 DNA: TGTGCCAGCAGCTCTGTTGGGTACAACTACGAGCAGTACTTC. As protein: CASSSVGYNYEQYF.

The chain uses TRBV7-9 and TRBJ2-2; a possible D gene is TRBD1 (6 bases). Germline lookup yields CDR1 SEHNR and CDR2 FQNEAQ (reference sequence). This CDR3 contains 14 residues. Trimming removed 5 bases at V and 1 base at J, with 8 bases between. The CDR3: CASSTQGNTGELFF. Written as DNA, the CDR3 is TGTGCCAGCAGCACACAGGGGAACACCGGGGAGCTGTTTTTT. The full variable domain, its missing parts supplied by reference TRBV7-9 and TRBJ2-2, is DTGVSQNPRHKITKRGQNVTFRCDPISEHNRLYWYRQTLGQGPEFLTYFQNEAQLEKSRLLSDRFSAERPKGSFSTLEIQRTEQGDSAMYLCASSTQGNTGELFFGEGSRLTVL.

The count of this clone is one. V usage is TRBV30 and J usage is TRBJ1-2; D remains unclear. Trimming took 5 bases from V and 8 from J, leaving 12 bases between them. This CDR3 is built from 11 residues. CDR1 is GTSNPN, CDR2 SVGIG, per germline (reference sequence). CDR3: CAWGEVGGYTF. DNA of the CDR3: TGTGCCTGGGGTGAGGTAGGGGGCTACACCTTC.

The V gene is TRBV5-4, the J gene TRBJ2-5; 8 nucleotides align to TRBD1. The J segment lost 0 bases and the V segment lost 5 bases, leaving 6 bases of the junction unmatched. Germline CDR1 is SGHNT and CDR2 is YYREEE (reference sequence). CDR3 length: 15 amino acids. CDR3 sequence reads: CASSQTGAHQETQYF. CDR3 coding DNA: TGTGCCAGCAGTCAGACAGGGGCTCACCAAGAGACCCAGTACTTC. The full variable domain, rest sourced from reference TRBV5-4 and TRBJ2-5, is ETGVTQSPTHLIKTRGQQVTLRCSSQSGHNTVSWYQQALGQGPQFIFQYYREEENGRGNFPPRFSGLQFPNYSSELNVNALELDDSALYLCASSQTGAHQETQYFGPGTRLLVL.

The rearrangement joins TRBV27 to TRBJ1-1; D remains ambiguous. The CDR3 has 13 residues. In germline, CDR1 is MNHEY, CDR2 SMNVEV (reference sequence). V lost 2 bases to trimming and J lost 0 bases, with 4 bases between them. The CDR3 is CASSLQVNTEAFF. CDR3 DNA sequence: TGTGCCAGCAGTTTACAGGTGAACACTGAAGCTTTCTTT.

V gene TRBV5-6 combines with J gene TRBJ1-5, with TRBD1 identical over 9 bases. This CDR3 has 15 amino acids. J lost 3 bases, V lost 4 bases, and 5 bases had no gene match. Germline assignment: CDR1 SGHDT and CDR2 YYEEEE. The CDR3, as DNA: TGTGCCAGCAGCCGGGGACAGGGACTCAATCAGCCCCAGCATTTT. This translates into CASSRGQGLNQPQHF.

The V call is TRBV5-1, the J call TRBJ2-3, with TRBD2 identical over 10 bases. The CDR3 covers 15 residues. CDR1 SGHRS and CDR2 YFSETQ come from the germline V gene. Unmatched junction bases numbered 10, after V lost 3 bases and J lost 9 bases. The CDR3 nucleotides are TGCGCCAGCAGCTCCAGCGGGGGGGCTGCGGGAACGCAGTATTTT. Protein product: CASSSSGGAAGTQYF.

J is TRBJ1-5 and V is TRBV6-5; weak D call: TRBD1 (5 bases). CDR3 length equals 15 residues. The V and J ends lost 6 bases and 4 bases respectively, with 16 bases between them. Germline CDR1 and CDR2: MNHEY and SVGAGI. The CDR3 DNA reads TGTGCCAGCAGGGGGGAAGGGGTTGTTAATCAGCCCCAGCATTTT. As protein: CASRGEGVVNQPQHF.

The chain combines TRBV30 with TRBJ1-1, with D uncertain. V dropped 4 bases and J dropped 3 bases, with 9 bases sitting between them. This CDR3 region has 12 residues. The V gene's germline CDR1 is GTSNPN and CDR2 SVGIG (reference sequence). The CDR3 loop reads CAWTAADTEAFF. The CDR3 DNA is TGTGCCTGGACTGCCGCTGACACTGAAGCTTTCTTT.

V gene TRBV7-9 combines with J gene TRBJ1-1, with D unclear. The length of the CDR3 is 13 residues. Germline V gene sequence: CDR1 SEHNR, CDR2 FQNEAQ (reference sequence). The V end was cut by 1 base, the J end by 1 base, with 4 bases between. CDR3 residues: CASSLERNTEAFF. The CDR3 region has the DNA TGTGCCAGCAGCTTAGAACGGAACACTGAAGCTTTCTTT.

The chain recombines TRBV27 with TRBJ1-2, with a possible D match to TRBD1 (6 bases). This CDR3 spans 15 amino acids. The germline CDR1 and CDR2 sequences are MNHEY and SMNVEV (reference sequence). Trimming pared 6 bases from V and 5 bases from J, leaving 19 bases between. The chain's CDR3 is CASSGRNREGYGYTF. In nucleotides, the CDR3 is TGTGCCAGCAGCGGACGGAACAGGGAAGGGTATGGCTACACCTTC.

The chain recombines TRBV9 with TRBJ2-2; no clear D. CDR3 length: 14 residues. V was trimmed by 0 bases and J by 0 bases, leaving 3 bases between them. CDR1 and CDR2 from the germline V gene are SGDLS and YYNGEE. For the CDR3, the DNA is TGTGCCAGCAGCGTAGTATCGAACACCGGGGAGCTGTTTTTT. This gives the protein CASSVVSNTGELFF.

The genes are TRBV14 and TRBJ1-6; TRBD1 aligns across 7 bases. From germline, CDR1 is SGHDN and CDR2 FVKESK. The J segment lost 9 bases and the V segment lost 2 bases, leaving 7 bases of the junction unmatched. The CDR3 contains 15 residues. DNA of the CDR3: TGTGCCAGCAGCCAATGGGGGGACAGCCTTTCACCCCTCCACTTT. Amino acids: CASSQWGDSLSPLHF.

The chain has TRBV19 and TRBJ1-2; D ambiguous. CDR3 length equals 12 residues. CDR1 and CDR2 from the germline V gene are LNHDA and SQIVND (reference sequence). V was pared by 1 base and J by 8 bases, with 8 bases between. CDR3 loop: CASSIGSGGYTF. CDR3 bases: TGTGCCAGTAGTATAGGGAGTGGAGGCTACACCTTC.

The chain is built from TRBV2 and TRBJ1-2, with D possibly TRBD1 on 5 matching bases. V was trimmed by 1 base and J by 4 bases, leaving 10 bases between them. Looked up from germline, CDR1 is SNHLY and CDR2 is FYNNEI. The CDR3 is 14 amino acids. The CDR3 is CASSEGGLPYGYTF. The CDR3 DNA sequence: TGTGCCAGCAGTGAAGGGGGACTGCCCTATGGCTACACCTTC. Full variable domain (missing parts from reference TRBV2 and TRBJ1-2): EPEVTQTPSHQVTQMGQEVILRCVPISNHLYFYWYRQILGQKVEFLVSFYNNEISEKSEIFDDQFSVERPDGSNFTLKIRSTKLEDSAMYFCASSEGGLPYGYTFGSGTRLTVV.

The chain combines TRBV5-1 with TRBJ2-7, with no clear D. Trimming shortened V by 1 base and J by 0 bases, and 11 bases separated the two germline ends. The CDR3 length is 15 residues. Germline V lookup: CDR1 SGHRS, CDR2 YFSETQ. This chain's CDR3 is CASSLMTMDSYEQYF. The CDR3 DNA follows: TGCGCCAGCAGCTTGATGACCATGGACTCCTACGAGCAGTACTTC.

The V gene is TRBV2, the J gene TRBJ2-7; D gene ambiguous. Trimming took off 1 base at V and 1 base at J, with 11 bases between the two ends. CDR3 length equals 15 residues. Germline V gives CDR1 SNHLY, CDR2 FYNNEI. CDR3 amino acids: CASSEGAQSSYEQYF. In DNA, the CDR3 is TGTGCCAGCAGTGAAGGTGCACAGAGTTCCTACGAGCAGTACTTC. Together with reference TRBV2 and TRBJ2-7, the CDR3 gives the full variable domain: EPEVTQTPSHQVTQMGQEVILRCVPISNHLYFYWYRQILGQKVEFLVSFYNNEISEKSEIFDDQFSVERPDGSNFTLKIRSTKLEDSAMYFCASSEGAQSSYEQYFGPGTRLTVT.

DNA of the CDR3: TGTGCCAGCAGCCCATGGACAGGGGCCTACAATGAGCAGTTCTTC. Amino acid sequence: CASSPWTGAYNEQFF. This sequence joins TRBV7-9 and TRBJ2-1, with 9 bases fitting TRBD1. The germline gives CDR1 SEHNR, CDR2 FQNEAQ (reference sequence). V was clipped by 5 bases and J by 2 bases; unmatched bases: 4. This CDR3 contains 15 residues.

The CDR3 DNA follows: TGTGCCAGCAGCTTGGGGGGTGAGAGCACTGAAGCTTTCTTT. It codes for CASSLGGESTEAFF. The gene calls are TRBV5-5 and TRBJ1-1; D unclear. The germline CDR1 and CDR2 sequences are SGHKS and YYEKEE (reference sequence). The CDR3 covers 14 residues. V lost 0 bases and J 4 bases, leaving 10 bases between the germline ends.

This chain uses TRBV23-1 with TRBJ2-1; TRBD1 matches at 8 bases. TRBV23-1 is known as an ORF, though its function is uncertain. This CDR3 is 16 amino acids long. V shed 3 bases and J 6 bases; nucleotides not matched to a gene: 10. The CDR3 DNA is TGCGCCAGCAGTCACTTGGAACAGGGGGGTCGCAATGAGCAGTTCTTC. It yields the protein CASSHLEQGGRNEQFF.